Listed here are 11 T cell receptor beta chains from one sample, sequenced in a study of blood T cell repertoires in COVID-19. Measured with immunoSEQ multiplex PCR; TCRdb has only the in-frame clones, and not every one. The sample has over 200,000 clones, nearly 90% seen once. Sequenced sample: PBMCs or T cells enriched from blood (not recorded which). The receptors originated from a man younger than 45 who had recovered from COVID-19.

This chain connects TRBV10-3 to TRBJ2-1, with TRBD1 matching over 9 bases. The V segment lost 7 bases and the J segment 5 bases; nucleotides outside the gene matches: 3. Germline CDR1 is ENHRY and CDR2 is SYGVKD. The CDR3 length is 13 residues. The CDR3 coding sequence is TGTGCCATCATGACAGGGGGTAACAATGAGCAGTTCTTC. It yields the protein CAIMTGGNNEQFF.

The rearrangement uses TRBV29-1 and TRBJ2-7; D is unresolved. Germline CDR1 SQVTM, CDR2 ANQGSEA. The V gene lost 5 bases and the J gene lost 6 bases, with 14 bases spanning the gap. The CDR3 totals 12 residues. The CDR3 nucleotides read TGCAGCGTTTGCGAGGTTCCGGGCGAGCAGTACTTC. Its translation: CSVCEVPGEQYF.

This sequence joins TRBV9 and TRBJ2-1, with D uncertain. The V gene lost 0 bases and the J gene lost 6 bases, with 13 bases spanning the gap. The CDR3 is 15 residues long. Germline V gene data show CDR1 as SGDLS and CDR2 as YYNGEE. The CDR3 nucleotides are TGTGCCAGCAGCGTAGTTGGGCAGCCCATCAATGAGCAGTTCTTC. It is translated as CASSVVGQPINEQFF.

This clone has just a few counts. The chain links TRBV5-1 to TRBJ1-6; 8 bases are a match to TRBD1. This CDR3 spans 15 amino acids. Trimming removed 0 bases from V and 8 bases from J; junction bases left unmatched: 4. CDR1 is SGHRS, CDR2 YFSETQ, per germline. The CDR3 loop reads CASSLARQGHSPLHF. CDR3 nucleotide sequence: TGCGCCAGCAGCTTGGCTCGACAGGGGCATTCACCCCTCCACTTT.

This chain links TRBV24-1 with TRBJ1-2; 7 positions agree with TRBD1. The CDR3 extends over 19 amino acids. The ends lost 0 bases at V and 6 bases at J; junction bases unmatched: 18. Germline CDR1 reads KGHDR; CDR2 reads SFDVKD. CDR3 sequence (DNA): TGTGCCACCAGTGATTTGCGGGGACAGAGCTCTTCCGAAGGGAATGGCTACACCTTC. Protein sequence: CATSDLRGQSSSEGNGYTF.

The chain joins TRBV2 to TRBJ2-1; TRBD2 matches at 7 bases. Germline trimming cut 2 bases from V and 9 bases from J; bases unmatched to any gene: 16. The germline V gene has CDR1 SNHLY and CDR2 FYNNEI. The CDR3 sequence is 17 residues long. The CDR3 DNA reads TGTGCCAGCAGTGAAAGTCGGCTCGGACTAGGCTTTCGTGAGCAGTTCTTC. Its protein is CASSESRLGLGFREQFF.

The J gene is TRBJ1-2, the V gene TRBV10-3, with 7 nucleotides matching TRBD1. The germline V gene encodes CDR1 ENHRY and CDR2 SYGVKD. This CDR3 comprises 13 residues. Trimming at V came to 9 bases and at J to 4 bases, leaving 8 bases not matched to a gene. CDR3: CAIPGTDVYGYTF. The CDR3 nucleotides read TGTGCCATTCCCGGGACAGATGTCTATGGCTACACCTTC.

This chain links TRBV28 with TRBJ1-3, with no clear D. Trimming took 7 bases from V and 4 from J, leaving 14 bases between them. Germline lookup yields CDR1 MDHEN and CDR2 SYDVKM. CDR3 size: 14 residues. CDR3 loop: CASKVRQFGNTIYF. CDR3 sequence (DNA): TGTGCCAGCAAGGTCAGGCAATTCGGAAACACCATATATTTT.

The CDR3 loop reads CASSPRGQGGYGYTF. Here the CDR3 DNA reads TGTGCCAGCAGTCCAAGGGGGCAGGGAGGCTATGGCTACACCTTC. V gene TRBV27 combines with J gene TRBJ1-2; 7 bases map to TRBD1. Germline CDR1 MNHEY, CDR2 SMNVEV (reference sequence). Trimming removed 5 bases from V and 4 bases from J; junction bases left unmatched: 10. The CDR3 is 15 amino acids.

This rearrangement joins TRBV9 to TRBJ1-5; D remains unclear. V dropped 0 bases and J dropped 9 bases, with 7 bases sitting between them. Germline V CDR1 and CDR2: SGDLS, YYNGEE. The CDR3 covers 12 residues. CDR3 protein: CASSVGEGPQHF. The CDR3 DNA is TGTGCCAGCAGCGTAGGGGAGGGGCCCCAGCATTTT.

In its sample, this clone was seen once. In DNA, the CDR3 is TGTGCCAGCAGCTTAGTAGCCGGACTAGCCAATGAGCAGTTCTTC. This sequence encodes CASSLVAGLANEQFF. V usage is TRBV11-2 and J usage is TRBJ2-1; 8 positions agree with TRBD2. Germline V gene sequence: CDR1 SGHAT, CDR2 FQNNGV. This CDR3 comprises 15 residues. J gave up 6 bases and V 1 base, and 5 bases lay outside the gene matches.